This record covers a single T cell receptor beta chain. Its antigen is not known. The sample belongs to a study of OX40 agonist ivuxolimab in advanced cancers. Study at large: All patients had ivuxolimab intravenously every 2 weeks at 0.01 to 10 mg/kg.

Any history of autoimmune disease or systemic immunosuppression disqualified patients. Sequencing used immunoSEQ multiplex PCR; TCRdb keeps in-frame clones, though not all of them. Of 60,000 or so clones in the sample, 85% to 90% were seen once. Trimming removed 0 bases at V and 2 bases at J, with 18 bases between. The CDR3 covers 18 residues. The germline CDR1 and CDR2 sequences are SGDLS and YYNGEE. General study points: The average count of expanded clones was higher among CD8+ T cells than among CD4+. The investigators did not determine what antigen specificity the expanded peripheral T cells had.

Source: CD4+ or CD8+ T cells sorted from blood, taken in a trial of the OX40 agonist ivuxolimab. V is TRBV9 and J is TRBJ2-1, with TRBD2 as a possible D gene (6 bases). The source is an adult with an advanced solid tumor such as melanoma, head and neck, liver or kidney cancer. CDR3 residues: CASSVEGIAGLTYNEQFF. CDR3 nucleotides: TGTGCCAGCAGCGTAGAGGGGATCGCGGGACTCACCTACAATGAGCAGTTCTTC. Supplemented by reference TRBV9 and TRBJ2-1, the full variable domain reads DSGVTQTPKHLITATGQRVTLRCSPRSGDLSVYWYQQSLDQGLQFLIQYYNGEERAKGNILERFSAQQFPDLHSELNLSSLELGDSALYFCASSVEGIAGLTYNEQFFGPGTRLTVL.